These 3 T cell receptor beta chains were all obtained from the same sample, sequenced in a study of vaccination effects on CD4 cells after COVID-19. The culture ran for roughly 10 days before CD4+ T cells were isolated. Generated by immunoSEQ multiplex PCR, the TCRdb table keeps only in-frame clones and is missing some. The sample lists 50,000 to 75,000 clones, about 74% occurring once. These TCRs' antigens remain unknown. The sequences come from CD4+ T cells from PBMCs cultured without peptide, collected before COVID-19 vaccination. The receptors here all came from a human donor who received a COVID-19 vaccine.

This chain joins TRBV9 and TRBJ2-1; D is uncertain. The CDR3 runs to 15 residues. The V and J ends lost 4 bases and 4 bases respectively, with 15 bases between them. In germline, CDR1 is SGDLS, CDR2 YYNGEE. The chain's CDR3 is CASSFDSFVYNEQFF. The CDR3, as DNA: TGTGCCAGCAGCTTCGACTCCTTTGTATACAATGAGCAGTTCTTC.

The chain carries TRBV10-2 and TRBJ2-2; D gene unclear. V was clipped by 6 bases and J by 5 bases, with 16 bases between them. The germline CDR1 and CDR2 sequences are WSHSY and SAAADI. This CDR3 comprises 15 residues. The CDR3 spells CASRPTADGTGELFF. DNA for the CDR3: TGCGCCAGCAGACCCACCGCGGACGGGACCGGGGAGCTGTTTTTT.

This rearrangement joins TRBV4-1 to TRBJ2-5; 10 bases are a match to TRBD2. This CDR3 spans 17 amino acids. Germline V gives CDR1 MGHRA, CDR2 YSYEKL. V shed 0 bases and J 3 bases; nucleotides not matched to a gene: 7. The CDR3 protein is CASSQDHSGGYKETQYF. DNA for the CDR3: TGCGCCAGCAGCCAAGACCATAGCGGGGGGTACAAAGAGACCCAGTACTTC.